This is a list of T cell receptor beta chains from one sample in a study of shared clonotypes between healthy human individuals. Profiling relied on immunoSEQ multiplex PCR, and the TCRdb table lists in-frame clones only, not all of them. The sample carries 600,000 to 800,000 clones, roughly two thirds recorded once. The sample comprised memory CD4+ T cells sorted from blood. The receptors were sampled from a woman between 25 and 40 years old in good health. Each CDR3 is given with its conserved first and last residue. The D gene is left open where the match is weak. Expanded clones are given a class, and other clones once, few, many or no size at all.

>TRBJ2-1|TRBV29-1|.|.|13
CSVHLGPTNEQFF
TGCAGCGTTCACTTGGGGCCGACCAATGAGCAGTTCTTC
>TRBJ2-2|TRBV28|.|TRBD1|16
CASSSLTGGEIGELFF
TGTGCCAGCAGTTCCCTGACAGGGGGCGAGATCGGGGAGCTGTTTTTT
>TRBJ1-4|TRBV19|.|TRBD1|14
CASSRQGREEKLFF
TGTGCCAGTAGTCGACAGGGAAGGGAGGAAAAACTGTTTTTT
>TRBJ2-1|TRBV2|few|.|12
CASSWTLDEQFF
TGTGCCAGCAGTTGGACGCTGGATGAGCAGTTCTTC
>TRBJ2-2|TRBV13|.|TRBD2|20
CASSLLRLAGPDSNTGELFF
TGTGCCAGCAGCTTGTTGAGACTAGCGGGACCTGATTCGAACACCGGGGAGCTGTTTTTT
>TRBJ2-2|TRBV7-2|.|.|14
CASSLEWGGGELFF
TGTGCCAGCAGCTTAGAATGGGGTGGCGGGGAGCTGTTTTTT
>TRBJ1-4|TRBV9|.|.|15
CASSGRGAGAEKLFF
TGTGCCAGCAGCGGAAGGGGAGCGGGGGCTGAAAAACTGTTTTTT
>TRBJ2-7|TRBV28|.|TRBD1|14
CASMPDRGLYEQYF
TGTGCCAGCATGCCGGACAGGGGGCTCTACGAGCAGTACTTC
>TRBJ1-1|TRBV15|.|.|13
CATSRDASRGAFF
TGTGCCACCAGCAGAGATGCGAGCCGAGGAGCTTTCTTT
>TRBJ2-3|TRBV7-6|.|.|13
CASSLALTDTQYF
TGTGCCAGCAGCTTAGCTCTCACAGATACGCAGTATTTT
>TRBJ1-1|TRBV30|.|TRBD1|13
CASGTGMNTEAFF
TGTGCCTCCGGGACAGGGATGAACACTGAAGCTTTCTTT
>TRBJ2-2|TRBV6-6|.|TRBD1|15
CASSRDRGLTGELFF
TGTGCCAGCAGCAGGGACAGGGGGCTCACCGGGGAGCTGTTTTTT
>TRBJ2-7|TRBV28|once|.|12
CASSVSDYEQYF
TGTGCCAGCAGTGTCTCTGACTACGAGCAGTACTTC
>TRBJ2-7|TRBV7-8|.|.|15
CASSPRPQGSYEQYF
TGTGCCAGCAGCCCACGACCCCAGGGATCCTACGAGCAGTACTTC
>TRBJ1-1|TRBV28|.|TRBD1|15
CASSLHRGRATEAFF
TGTGCCAGCAGTTTACACAGGGGGCGCGCGACTGAAGCTTTCTTT
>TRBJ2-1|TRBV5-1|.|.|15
CASSKDPQWNNEQFF
TGCGCCAGCAGTAAGGACCCTCAATGGAACAATGAGCAGTTCTTC
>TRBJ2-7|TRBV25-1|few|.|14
CASSEVQGPYEQYF
TGTGCCAGCAGTGAGGTACAGGGACCCTACGAGCAGTACTTC
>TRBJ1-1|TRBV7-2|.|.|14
CASSYRQANTEAFF
TGTGCCAGCAGCTATCGACAGGCGAACACTGAAGCTTTCTTT
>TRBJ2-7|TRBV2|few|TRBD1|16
CASSDLGQGVSYEQYF
TGTGCCAGCAGTGACCTTGGACAGGGGGTCTCCTACGAGCAGTACTTC
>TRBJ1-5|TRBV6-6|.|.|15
CASSYGAGPGQPQHF
TGTGCCAGCAGTTACGGGGCAGGGCCGGGGCAGCCCCAGCATTTT
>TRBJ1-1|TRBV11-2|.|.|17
CASSLKSWYPENTEAFF
TGTGCCAGCAGCTTGAAATCCTGGTATCCGGAAAACACTGAAGCTTTCTTT
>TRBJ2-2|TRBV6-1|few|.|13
CASSEPNTGELFF
TGTGCCAGCAGTGAACCCAACACCGGGGAGCTGTTTTTT
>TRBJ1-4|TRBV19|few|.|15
CASSIRDVSSEKLFF
TGTGCCAGTAGTATCAGGGACGTTTCTTCTGAAAAACTGTTTTTT
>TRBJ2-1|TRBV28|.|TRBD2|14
CASRNLAGVREQFF
TGTGCCAGCAGAAACCTAGCGGGAGTGAGGGAGCAGTTCTTC
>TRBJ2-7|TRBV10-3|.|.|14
CAISSRSQSYEQYF
TGTGCCATCAGTAGCAGAAGTCAATCCTACGAGCAGTACTTC
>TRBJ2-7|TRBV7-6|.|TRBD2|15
CASSVGTSGDYEQYF
TGTGCCAGCAGCGTAGGGACTAGCGGGGACTACGAGCAGTACTTC
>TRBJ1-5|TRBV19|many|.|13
CASSPAYNQPQHF
TGTGCCAGTAGCCCGGCTTACAATCAGCCCCAGCATTTT
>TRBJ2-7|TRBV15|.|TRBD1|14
CATSRQGAWTEQYF
TGTGCCACCAGCAGGCAGGGGGCGTGGACCGAGCAGTACTTC
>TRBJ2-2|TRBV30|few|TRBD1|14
CAWGRDRVIGELFF
TGTGCCTGGGGCCGGGACAGGGTTATCGGGGAGCTGTTTTTT
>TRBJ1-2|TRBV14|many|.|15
CASSHQDPGRRGYTF
TGTGCCAGCAGCCACCAAGACCCAGGGCGGCGTGGCTACACCTTC
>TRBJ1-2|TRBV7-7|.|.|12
CASSNRDYGYTF
TGTGCCAGCAGCAACCGGGACTATGGCTACACCTTC
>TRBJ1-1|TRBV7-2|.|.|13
CASSATMNTEAFF
TGTGCCAGCAGCGCGACAATGAACACTGAAGCTTTCTTT
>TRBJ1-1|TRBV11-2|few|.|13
CASSLAAGGAAFF
TGTGCCAGCAGCTTAGCCGCGGGGGGTGCTGCTTTCTTT
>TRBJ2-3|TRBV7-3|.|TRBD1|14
CASSLQGGTDTQYF
TGTGCCAGCAGCCTCCAGGGGGGCACAGATACGCAGTATTTT
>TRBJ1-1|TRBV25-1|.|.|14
CASRKRDGNTEAFF
TGTGCCAGCAGAAAACGGGACGGGAACACTGAAGCTTTCTTT
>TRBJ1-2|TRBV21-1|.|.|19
CASSKGVRGTGDLQYGYTF
TGTGCCAGCAGCAAAGGGGTCAGAGGGACAGGGGACCTCCAATATGGCTACACCTTC
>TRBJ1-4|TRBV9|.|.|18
CASSVAGGGKGYNEKLFF
TGTGCCAGCAGCGTCGCCGGCGGGGGGAAGGGCTATAATGAAAAACTGTTTTTT
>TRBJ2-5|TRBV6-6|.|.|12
CASSSNTETQYF
TGTGCCAGCAGTTCTAACACGGAGACCCAGTACTTC
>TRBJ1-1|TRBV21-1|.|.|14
CASSKGKGTTEAFF
TGTGCCAGCAGCAAAGGGAAGGGTACCACTGAAGCTTTCTTT
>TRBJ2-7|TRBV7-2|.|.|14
CASSARIKFYEQYF
TGTGCCAGCAGCGCCCGGATAAAATTTTACGAGCAGTACTTC
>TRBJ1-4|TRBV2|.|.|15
CASSDTGRQGEKLFF
TGTGCCAGCAGTGATACTGGCCGTCAGGGTGAAAAACTGTTTTTT
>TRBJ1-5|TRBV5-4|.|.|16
CASSLARPMMNQPQHF
TGTGCCAGCAGCTTGGCCCGGCCGATGATGAATCAGCCCCAGCATTTT
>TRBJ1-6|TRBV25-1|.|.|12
CASSEQGSPLHF
TGTGCCAGCAGTGAACAGGGTTCACCCCTCCACTTT
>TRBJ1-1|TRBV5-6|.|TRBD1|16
CASSFGQGESSTEAFF
TGTGCCAGCAGCTTTGGACAGGGGGAGTCGAGCACTGAAGCTTTCTTT
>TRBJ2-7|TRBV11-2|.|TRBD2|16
CASSLGAAGGGYEQYF
TGTGCCAGCAGCTTAGGTGCTGCGGGAGGGGGCTACGAGCAGTACTTC
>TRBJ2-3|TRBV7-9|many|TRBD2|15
CASSFTSGSTDTQYF
TGTGCCAGCAGTTTTACTAGCGGGAGCACAGATACGCAGTATTTT
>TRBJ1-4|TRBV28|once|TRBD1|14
CASSPGTANEKLFF
TGTGCCAGCAGTCCCGGGACAGCTAATGAAAAACTGTTTTTT
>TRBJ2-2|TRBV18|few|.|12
CASSPPAGELFF
TGTGCCAGCTCACCACCAGCCGGGGAGCTGTTTTTT